A single sample gave rise to the 3 T cell receptor beta chains below, sequenced in a study of blood T cell repertoires in COVID-19. The method was immunoSEQ multiplex PCR; TCRdb's version includes in-frame clones alone and lacks a portion of them. The sample records 250,000 to 350,000 clones, 86% being singletons. The sequenced material came from peripheral blood. The receptors come from a woman aged 25-40 years with active or convalescent COVID-19.

The chain is built from TRBV25-1 and TRBJ1-2; D gene ambiguous. This CDR3 comprises 11 residues. The V end lost 11 bases, the J end lost 2 bases, and 9 bases lay between the germline ends. Germline assignment: CDR1 MGHDK and CDR2 SYGVNS. CDR3 sequence (DNA): TGTGCCGCGTCCCGGAACTATGGCTACACCTTC. Protein product: CAASRNYGYTF.

The chain joins TRBV29-1 to TRBJ1-2, with 7 bases lining up with TRBD1. CDR1 and CDR2 (germline): SQVTM, ANQGSEA. The junction had 10 bases not matched to a gene; V was cut back by 7 bases and J by 8 bases. The CDR3 totals 12 residues. CDR3 loop: CSAYSTGAGYTF. In DNA form, the CDR3 reads TGCAGCGCCTACTCAACAGGGGCAGGCTACACCTTC.

V is TRBV28 and J is TRBJ2-2, with 11 bases lining up with TRBD1. The CDR3 totals 16 residues. J lost 5 bases, V lost 4 bases, and 6 bases had no gene match. CDR1 MDHEN and CDR2 SYDVKM come from the germline V gene. CDR3 DNA: TGTGCCAGCAGTTCCGGGACAGGGGGAATGACCGGGGAGCTGTTTTTT. Translating gives CASSSGTGGMTGELFF.